This T cell receptor beta chain was profiled in a study of OX40 agonist ivuxolimab in advanced cancers. Study-level points and caveats: Clones of CD4+ and CD8+ blood T cells grew by week 6 at doses of 0.1 to 3.0 mg/kg.

Using immunoSEQ multiplex PCR, the repertoire was profiled, and TCRdb retains in-frame clones only, with some absent. Of 57,000 or so clones in the sample, around 84% were seen once. The sample holds a few counts of this clone. Antigen unknown. The TCR originated in an adult with an advanced solid tumor such as melanoma, head and neck, liver or kidney cancer. Specimen: CD4+ or CD8+ T cells sorted from blood, collected in a trial of the OX40 agonist ivuxolimab.

The CDR3 region is CSVGRGEGTEAFF. DNA for the CDR3: TGCAGCGTGGGGCGGGGGGAAGGCACTGAAGCTTTCTTT. This chain joins TRBV29-1 and TRBJ1-1, with D perhaps TRBD1 (5 bases). V was pared by 6 bases and J by 4 bases, with 15 bases between. This CDR3 spans 13 amino acids. CDR1 and CDR2 from the germline V gene are SQVTM and ANQGSEA.